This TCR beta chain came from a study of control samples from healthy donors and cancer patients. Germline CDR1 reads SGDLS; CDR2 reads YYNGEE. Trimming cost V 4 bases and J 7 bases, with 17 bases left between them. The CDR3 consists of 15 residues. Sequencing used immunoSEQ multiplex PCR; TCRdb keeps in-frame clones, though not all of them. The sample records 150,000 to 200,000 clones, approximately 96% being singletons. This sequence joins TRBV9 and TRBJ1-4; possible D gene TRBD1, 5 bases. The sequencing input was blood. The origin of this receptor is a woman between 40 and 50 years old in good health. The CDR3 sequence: CASSHRDQGTEKLFF. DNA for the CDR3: TGTGCCAGCAGCCACCGGGACCAGGGAACTGAAAAACTGTTTTTT. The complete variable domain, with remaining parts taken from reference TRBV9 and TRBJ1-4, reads DSGVTQTPKHLITATGQRVTLRCSPRSGDLSVYWYQQSLDQGLQFLIQYYNGEERAKGNILERFSAQQFPDLHSELNLSSLELGDSALYFCASSHRDQGTEKLFFGSGTQLSVL.